One sample yielded the 12 T cell receptor beta chains listed below, sequenced in a study of blood T cell repertoires in COVID-19. Produced via immunoSEQ multiplex PCR; TCRdb's table is partial and in-frame only. The repertoire holds about 370,000 clones, with 80% to 90% as singletons. Source material: PBMCs or T cells enriched from blood (not recorded which). The origin of the receptors is a man younger than 35 who had recovered from COVID-19.

The chain recombines TRBV28 with TRBJ1-1; D remains ambiguous. Germline values: CDR1 MDHEN, CDR2 SYDVKM. The V gene lost 7 bases and the J gene lost 11 bases, with 14 bases spanning the gap. The CDR3 contains 11 residues. CDR3 in amino acids: CASTLLNRAFF. The CDR3 bases are TGTGCCAGCACTCTCCTAAACCGGGCTTTCTTT. Using reference TRBV28 and TRBJ1-1 for the parts outside the CDR3, the full variable domain is DVKVTQSSRYLVKRTGEKVFLECVQDMDHENMFWYRQDPGLGLRLIYFSYDVKMKEKGDIPEGYSVSREKKERFSLILESASTNQTSMYLCASTLLNRAFFGQGTRLTVV.

The chain uses TRBV14 and TRBJ1-2; D remains unclear. The V and J ends lost 0 bases and 5 bases respectively, with 7 bases between them. Germline CDR1 reads SGHDN; CDR2 reads FVKESK. The CDR3 has 13 residues. For the CDR3, the DNA is TGTGCCAGCAGCCAAGACAGGCAGTATGGCTACACCTTC. Its translation is CASSQDRQYGYTF.

This clone was recorded a few times. This chain connects TRBV6-1 to TRBJ1-3; 7 bases match TRBD1. Germline-derived CDR1 and CDR2 are MNHNS and SASEGT. The junction had 3 bases not matched to a gene; V was cut back by 3 bases and J by 4 bases. CDR3 length: 14 amino acids. CDR3 DNA: TGTGCCAGCAGTGAGACAGGGCTCGGAAACACCATATATTTT. It yields the protein CASSETGLGNTIYF.

The J gene is TRBJ1-4, the V gene TRBV18; D is unresolved. Germline V gene lookup returns CDR1 KGHSH and CDR2 LQKENI. The CDR3 has 13 amino acids. Trimming pared 10 bases from V and 0 bases from J, leaving 9 bases between. DNA of the CDR3: TGTGCCACCCGGGTCTCAACTAATGAAAAACTGTTTTTT. It encodes CATRVSTNEKLFF.

The rearrangement joins TRBV5-1 to TRBJ1-2; 7 positions agree with TRBD1. V gave up 9 bases and J gave up 6 bases; unmatched junction bases: 23. The CDR3 consists of 17 residues. CDR1 SGHRS and CDR2 YFSETQ come from the germline V gene. Here the CDR3 DNA reads TGCGCCACCAGAACACCGGGAGAACAGGGGATTGGGAATGGCTACACCTTC. Translating gives CATRTPGEQGIGNGYTF.

The chain uses TRBV19 and TRBJ2-1; TRBD2 matches 9 bases. Germline loops: CDR1 LNHDA, CDR2 SQIVND (reference sequence). After removal of 4 bases from V and 8 bases from J, the junction contained 6 bases not matched to a gene. This CDR3 contains 14 residues. CDR3 loop: CASSSSSGNYEQFF. CDR3 DNA: TGTGCCAGTAGTAGCTCTAGCGGGAACTATGAGCAGTTCTTC.

This chain's CDR3 is CASSPTGTPETQYF. Here the CDR3 DNA reads TGTGCCAGCAGTCCCACAGGGACCCCAGAGACCCAGTACTTC. The V call is TRBV28, the J call TRBJ2-5, with a possible D match to TRBD1 (6 bases). CDR1 MDHEN and CDR2 SYDVKM come from the germline V gene. The CDR3 covers 14 residues. Deletions cut 5 bases from V and 4 bases from J, with 14 bases between.

The genes are TRBV21-1 and TRBJ1-5. TRBV21-1 is a listed pseudogene. The CDR3 loop spans 14 amino acids. The CDR3: CASSGEGCNQPQHF. CDR3 sequence (DNA): TGTGCCAGCAGCGGGGAGGGGTGCAATCAGCCCCAGCATTTT.

The chain uses TRBV18 and TRBJ2-3, with D tentatively TRBD1 (6 bases). The CDR3 spans 14 residues. Germline V gene lookup returns CDR1 KGHSH and CDR2 LQKENI. V lost 2 bases and J lost 4, with 10 bases in between. CDR3 protein: CASSPAYRADTQYF. In nucleotides, the CDR3 is TGTGCCAGCTCACCAGCCTACAGGGCAGATACGCAGTATTTT. Full variable domain (rest looked up from reference TRBV18 and TRBJ2-3): NAGVMQNPRHLVRRRGQEARLRCSPMKGHSHVYWYRQLPEEGLKFMVYLQKENIIDESGMPKERFSAEFPKEGPSILRIQQVVRGDSAAYFCASSPAYRADTQYFGPGTRLTVL.

The chain employs TRBV2 and TRBJ1-2, with a possible D match to TRBD1 (6 bases). Trimming stripped 4 bases from V and 5 bases from J, with 8 bases between. This CDR3 is 12 amino acids long. The V gene's germline CDR1 is SNHLY and CDR2 FYNNEI. The CDR3 loop reads CASSGQVYGYTF. The CDR3 DNA follows: TGTGCCAGCAGTGGACAGGTATATGGCTACACCTTC.

As for this clone: One end of the junction is discordant with germline, which a read error may explain. The chain employs TRBV11-2 and TRBJ1-5; no clear D gene. The germline gives CDR1 SGHAT, CDR2 FQNNGV. CDR3 length: 15 residues. The CDR3, as DNA: TGTGCCAGCAGTTTAGTGGCGGGCAGCAATCAGCCCCAGCATTTT. Translation gives CASSLVAGSNQPQHF.

This CDR3 is CASSFSRGPYEQYF. In DNA, the CDR3 is TGTGCCAGCAGTTTTTCGCGGGGACCCTACGAGCAGTACTTC. V gene TRBV27 combines with J gene TRBJ2-7; possible D gene TRBD2, 6 bases. Germline CDR1 reads MNHEY; CDR2 reads SMNVEV (reference sequence). This CDR3 region has 14 residues. Trimming pared 3 bases from V and 2 bases from J, leaving 11 bases between.